These 6 T cell receptor beta chains were all obtained from the same sample, sequenced in a study of cytomegalovirus exposure and HLA in healthy donors. Researchers ran the PCR with 60 Vbeta and 13 Jbeta primers. Clones were read by immunoSEQ multiplex PCR, and TCRdb kept only the in-frame ones, dropping some. Among about 180,000 clones listed, around 78% were seen once. The sample taken for sequencing was PBMCs. All receptors derive from a woman aged 45 to 65 in good health and CMV-seropositive.

This sequence joins TRBV21-1 and TRBJ2-7; the table calls TRBD1, which could not be checked here. TRBV21-1 is an annotated pseudogene. The CDR3 extends over 14 amino acids. CDR3 nucleotides: TGTGCCGACATCCATGTCTCGAGAACCTACGAGCAGTACTTC. This codes for CADIHVSRTYEQYF.

The chain combines TRBV5-4 with TRBJ2-5, with TRBD2 matching over 9 bases. The CDR3 runs to 14 residues. Unmatched junction bases numbered 10, after V lost 2 bases and J lost 11 bases. Germline CDR1 and CDR2: SGHNT and YYREEE (reference sequence). The CDR3 DNA reads TGTGCCAGCAGCTTAAGAGGCGGGGGGGGAGAGCAGTACTTC. This codes for CASSLRGGGGEQYF. Based on the CDR3 plus reference TRBV5-4 and TRBJ2-5, the full variable domain is ETGVTQSPTHLIKTRGQQVTLRCSSQSGHNTVSWYQQALGQGPQFIFQYYREEENGRGNFPPRFSGLQFPNYSSELNVNALELDDSALYLCASSLRGGGGEQYFGPGTRLLVL.

This clone was recorded a few times. The chain links TRBV2 to TRBJ2-3; weak D call: TRBD1 (5 bases). This CDR3 is 15 amino acids long. The germline V gene has CDR1 SNHLY and CDR2 FYNNEI. The V end was cut by 4 bases, the J end by 2 bases, with 13 bases between. CDR3 region: CASSASGHYTDTQYF. As DNA, the CDR3 is TGTGCCAGCAGTGCTTCAGGGCACTACACAGATACGCAGTATTTT.

This clone was seen a handful of times. This chain uses TRBV6-1 with TRBJ2-7, with 9 bases matching TRBD1. Germline V CDR1 and CDR2: MNHNS, SASEGT. The junction had 10 bases not matched to a gene; V was cut back by 6 bases and J by 7 bases. The CDR3 sequence is 14 residues long. The CDR3 reads CASSNYRGPGEQYF. DNA for the CDR3: TGTGCCAGCAGCAACTACAGGGGGCCGGGGGAGCAGTACTTC.

The chain joins TRBV27 to TRBJ2-7; no definite D call. V was shortened by 2 bases and J by 2 bases, with 13 bases between the two germline ends. This CDR3 is built from 15 residues. Germline CDR1 is MNHEY and CDR2 is SMNVEV (reference sequence). CDR3 DNA sequence: TGTGCCAGCAGTTTACGTAGGCAGCGAACCTACGAGCAGTACTTC. Its protein is CASSLRRQRTYEQYF.

This chain links TRBV5-1 with TRBJ2-2; TRBD2 aligns across 7 bases. From germline, CDR1 is SGHRS and CDR2 YFSETQ. The V and J ends lost 5 bases and 4 bases, in that order; junction bases with no gene match: 5. There are 14 residues in the CDR3. CDR3 region: CASSRRGSTGELFF. CDR3 bases: TGCGCCAGCAGTAGGCGGGGGAGCACCGGGGAGCTGTTTTTT.